This T cell receptor (beta chain) emerged from a study of blood T cell repertoires in COVID-19. Study as a whole: T cells, B-cell-depleted T cells, or PBMCs supplied cDNA or gDNA.

CDR1 LNHDA and CDR2 SQIVND come from the germline V gene (reference sequence). This CDR3 region has 13 residues. V was shortened by 6 bases and J by 3 bases, with 9 bases between the two germline ends. Data came from immunoSEQ multiplex PCR; TCRdb stores just in-frame clones and leaves some out. The table shows tens of thousands of clones, with roughly 83% occurring only once. The origin of this receptor is a man older than 75 with active or convalescent COVID-19. What was sequenced was peripheral blood. The chain uses TRBV19 and TRBJ2-1; D may be TRBD1 (7 bases). The CDR3 loop reads CASSRGDYNEQFF. The CDR3 bases are TGTGCCAGTAGCAGGGGGGACTACAATGAGCAGTTCTTC.